This T cell receptor beta chain was sequenced in a study of Tregs in tolerant kidney transplant recipients. CD4+CD25+CD127- Tregs, CD4+CD25- non-Tregs, CD4 and CD8 cells were sorted. Concerning this clone itself: The antigen is unknown.

General observations from the study: Tregs expanded with activated donor B cells seemed most donor-specific. Few patients were studied, so findings need validation in larger groups. No direct test of biological reproducibility was done here.

TCRdb's copy holds only in-frame clones and misses some; the assay was immunoSEQ multiplex PCR. This table holds some 100,000 clones, roughly 93% found once. This TCR was recovered from a human donor in good health. Source material: CD4+ T cells from blood.

CDR3 nucleotides: TGTGCCAGCAGCTTGGAACAATGGAGCTCCTACAATGAGCAGTTCTTC. Translating it yields CASSLEQWSSYNEQFF. This sequence joins TRBV5-4 and TRBJ2-1; D remains ambiguous. The CDR3 loop spans 16 amino acids. V was trimmed by 0 bases and J by 0 bases, leaving 10 bases between them. CDR1 SGHNT and CDR2 YYREEE come from the germline V gene (reference sequence). The variable domain in full, completed from reference TRBV5-4 and TRBJ2-1, reads ETGVTQSPTHLIKTRGQQVTLRCSSQSGHNTVSWYQQALGQGPQFIFQYYREEENGRGNFPPRFSGLQFPNYSSELNVNALELDDSALYLCASSLEQWSSYNEQFFGPGTRLTVL.